One and the same sample provided the 29 T cell receptor beta chains below, sequenced in a study of T cell responses to AZD1222 COVID-19 vaccine. The repertoire was sequenced with immunoSEQ multiplex PCR; TCRdb's copy has only in-frame clones and lacks some. The data hold approximately 200,000 clones, with roughly nine tenths observed a single time. The sequences come from peripheral blood, collected 28 days after the second AZD1222 dose. The receptors shown here come from an adult who received the AZD1222 COVID-19 vaccine.

The gene calls are TRBV27 and TRBJ2-5, with 7 bases lining up with TRBD2. J gave up 1 base and V 5 bases, and 10 bases lay outside the gene matches. CDR3 length equals 16 residues. The V gene's germline CDR1 is MNHEY and CDR2 SMNVEV (reference sequence). In nucleotides, the CDR3 is TGTGCCAGCAGTCCCCCCCCCGCTAGCGGCCAAGAGACCCAGTACTTC. Its protein is CASSPPPASGQETQYF.

This sequence joins TRBV3-1 (or the pseudogene TRBV3-2) and TRBJ2-3; D remains unclear. CDR3 length equals 11 residues. In germline, CDR1 is LGHDT, CDR2 YNNKEL (reference sequence). Trimming took off 3 bases at V and 5 bases at J, with 3 bases between the two ends. Here the CDR3 reads CASSQLDTQYF. The CDR3, as DNA: TGTGCCAGCAGCCAGCTAGATACGCAGTATTTT.

The chain uses TRBV4-3 and TRBJ2-7, with TRBD1 as a possible D gene (5 bases). V was pared by 1 base and J by 3 bases, with 13 bases between. Germline V CDR1 and CDR2: LGHNA, YSLEER. This CDR3 has 15 amino acids. The CDR3 DNA follows: TGCGCCAGCAGCCAAGGGTCTGGCAGGGACTACGAGCAGTACTTC. Encoded protein: CASSQGSGRDYEQYF.

The CDR3 nucleotides read TGTGCCAGCAGCTCACTCTCTAGAGACACTGAAGCTTTCTTT. The encoded protein is CASSSLSRDTEAFF. The J gene is TRBJ1-1, the V gene TRBV5-4; no definite D call. V gave up 3 bases and J gave up 3 bases, with 12 bases separating them. The CDR3 is made up of 14 amino acids. Germline CDR1 and CDR2: SGHNT and YYREEE (reference sequence).

CDR3 coding DNA: TGTGCCAGCAGTACCCGGGGCGAGCAGTACTTC. Encoded protein: CASSTRGEQYF. The genes are TRBV28 and TRBJ2-7; D is possibly TRBD2 (5 bases). The CDR3 sequence is 11 residues long. With 5 bases removed from V and 6 bases from J, the gap between germline ends came to 8 bases. Germline V gene data show CDR1 as MDHEN and CDR2 as SYDVKM. Filled out from reference TRBV28 and TRBJ2-7, the complete variable domain reads DVKVTQSSRYLVKRTGEKVFLECVQDMDHENMFWYRQDPGLGLRLIYFSYDVKMKEKGDIPEGYSVSREKKERFSLILESASTNQTSMYLCASSTRGEQYFGPGTRLTVT.

J is TRBJ1-2 and V is TRBV3-1 (or the pseudogene TRBV3-2); possible D gene TRBD1, 5 bases. V was shortened by 4 bases and J by 8 bases, with 14 bases between the two germline ends. Per the germline V gene, CDR1 is LGHDT and CDR2 is YNNKEL (reference sequence). This CDR3 comprises 13 residues. The CDR3: CASSLVQGDGYTF. The CDR3 region has the DNA TGTGCCAGCAGCCTAGTCCAGGGTGACGGCTACACCTTC.

The CDR3 loop reads CASRWDRGITRTDTQYF. For the CDR3, the DNA is TGTGCCAGCAGGTGGGACAGGGGAATCACCCGCACAGATACGCAGTATTTT. V is TRBV7-2 and J is TRBJ2-3, with 10 nucleotides matching TRBD1. The CDR3 loop spans 17 amino acids. The J segment lost 1 base and the V segment lost 6 bases, leaving 10 bases of the junction unmatched. Germline V gives CDR1 SGHTA, CDR2 FQGNSA.

The chain joins TRBV28 to TRBJ1-2; D is perhaps TRBD1 (6 bases). Germline values: CDR1 MDHEN, CDR2 SYDVKM. The germline V and J ends were trimmed by 4 bases and 3 bases, with 18 bases remaining between them. This CDR3 comprises 16 residues. CDR3 region: CASSSTGSPLYYGYTF. Here the CDR3 DNA reads TGTGCCAGCAGTTCGACAGGCTCTCCCCTCTACTATGGCTACACCTTC.

The chain links TRBV5-1 to TRBJ2-5; D is unclear. Germline CDR1 reads SGHRS; CDR2 reads YFSETQ. CDR3 length: 14 residues. Trimming removed 1 base at V and 4 bases at J, with 11 bases between. CDR3 sequence reads: CASSLRSWGETQYF. The DNA for the CDR3 is TGCGCCAGCAGCTTGAGGTCGTGGGGAGAGACCCAGTACTTC.

The chain couples TRBV5-1 to TRBJ2-7; no definite D call. The CDR3 runs to 16 residues. Germline V CDR1 and CDR2: SGHRS, YFSETQ. The V end was cut by 5 bases, the J end by 2 bases, with 20 bases between. The CDR3 loop is CASSSLALSSTYEQYF. The DNA for the CDR3 is TGCGCCAGCAGTAGCTTGGCCCTTTCCTCAACCTACGAGCAGTACTTC.

The rearrangement links TRBV5-1 to TRBJ1-1; perhaps TRBD1 as D (5 bases). Germline V gives CDR1 SGHRS, CDR2 YFSETQ. V lost 7 bases and J 2 bases, leaving 18 bases between the germline ends. The CDR3 is 15 amino acids. The CDR3 DNA reads as TGCGCCAGCGCCCAGGGTTACCAACTAAACACTGAAGCTTTCTTT. Its translation: CASAQGYQLNTEAFF.

The chain is built from TRBV2 and TRBJ2-7; tentatively, D is TRBD1 or TRBD2 (5 bases each). V dropped 6 bases and J dropped 0 bases, with 15 bases sitting between them. This CDR3 is 15 amino acids long. Germline V CDR1 and CDR2: SNHLY, FYNNEI. DNA for the CDR3: TGTGCCAGCAGGGGGGATAGCCTTAGCTCCTACGAGCAGTACTTC. It is translated as CASRGDSLSSYEQYF.

The rearrangement uses TRBV6-5 and TRBJ2-7; the D gene could be TRBD1 or TRBD2 (5 bases each). V lost 6 bases, J lost 1 base, and 13 bases lay in between. The CDR3 extends over 14 amino acids. Germline assignment: CDR1 MNHEY and CDR2 SVGAGI. In DNA, the CDR3 is TGTGCCAGCAGCCTAGAGAGGGGTTCCTACGAGCAGTACTTC. Translated, it gives CASSLERGSYEQYF.

The V gene is TRBV28, the J gene TRBJ2-3, with D possibly being TRBD1 or TRBD2 (6 bases each). The V end was cut by 6 bases, the J end by 0 bases, with 16 bases between. The CDR3 consists of 16 residues. CDR1 and CDR2 (germline): MDHEN, SYDVKM. The DNA for the CDR3 is TGTGCCAGCAGCCCTCAGAGGGGGGCTAGCACAGATACGCAGTATTTT. Amino acids: CASSPQRGASTDTQYF.

This sequence joins TRBV15 and TRBJ1-1; no firm D call. The CDR3 runs to 15 residues. Germline lookup yields CDR1 LNHNV and CDR2 YYDKDF (reference sequence). The V and J ends lost 4 bases and 0 bases respectively, with 12 bases between them. In nucleotides, the CDR3 is TGTGCCACCAGCAACTCGACGGATATGAACACTGAAGCTTTCTTT. Amino acid sequence: CATSNSTDMNTEAFF.

This rearrangement joins TRBV14 to TRBJ1-6; D unclear. V gave up 2 bases and J gave up 7 bases, with 9 bases separating them. Germline V gives CDR1 SGHDN, CDR2 FVKESK. The CDR3 is made up of 14 amino acids. The CDR3 sequence: CASSQQVGNSPLHF. CDR3 in DNA: TGTGCCAGCAGCCAACAGGTCGGGAATTCACCCCTCCACTTT.

The chain links TRBV6-6 to TRBJ2-5; 9 bases are shared with TRBD2. Germline CDR1 reads MNHNY; CDR2 reads SVGAGI (reference sequence). V was pared by 5 bases and J by 5 bases, with 12 bases of the junction left unmatched. This CDR3 is 16 amino acids long. Written as DNA, the CDR3 is TGTGCCAGCAGTCCACCCGGCGGGAGGGCCGGGGAGACCCAGTACTTC. Translating it yields CASSPPGGRAGETQYF.

This clone has only one observation. For the CDR3, the DNA is TGTGCCAGCAGCCAAGAGGGACGGGCCAACAATGAGCAGTTCTTC. Encoded protein: CASSQEGRANNEQFF. This sequence joins TRBV3-1 (or the pseudogene TRBV3-2) and TRBJ2-1; D tentatively reads TRBD1 or TRBD2 (5 bases each). Trimming pared 0 bases from V and 5 bases from J, leaving 11 bases between. Germline V lookup: CDR1 LGHDT, CDR2 YNNKEL (reference sequence). CDR3 length: 15 amino acids.

In this sample, this clone turned up once. The rearrangement links TRBV11-2 to TRBJ2-7; perhaps TRBD2 as D (6 bases). V dropped 6 bases and J dropped 3 bases, with 18 bases sitting between them. CDR3 length: 15 residues. Germline CDR1 reads SGHAT; CDR2 reads FQNNGV. The CDR3 loop is CASRSRWGDVYEQYF. The CDR3 DNA reads TGTGCCAGCAGGTCTCGATGGGGGGACGTCTACGAGCAGTACTTC. Full variable domain (outside the CDR3, taken from reference TRBV11-2 and TRBJ2-7): EAGVAQSPRYKIIEKRQSVAFWCNPISGHATLYWYQQILGQGPKLLIQFQNNGVVDDSQLPKDRFSAERLKGVDSTLKIQPAKLEDSAVYLCASRSRWGDVYEQYFGPGTRLTVT.

This clone was counted a few times. The V and J genes are TRBV6-6 and TRBJ1-1, with D maybe TRBD1 (6 bases). Trimming took off 7 bases at V and 4 bases at J, with 13 bases between the two ends. The CDR3 has 13 amino acids. The V gene's germline CDR1 is MNHNY and CDR2 SVGAGI (reference sequence). CDR3 in amino acids: CASKGESGTEAFF. The DNA for the CDR3 is TGTGCCAGCAAGGGGGAAAGTGGCACTGAAGCTTTCTTT.

This clone showed up just once. The rearrangement joins TRBV27 to TRBJ1-2; no clear D gene. This CDR3 has 16 amino acids. Germline V lookup: CDR1 MNHEY, CDR2 SMNVEV (reference sequence). The germline V and J ends were trimmed by 4 bases and 0 bases, with 15 bases remaining between them. As DNA, the CDR3 is TGTGCCAGCAGTTCTACGAGGGTGTTGACTAACTATGGCTACACCTTC. Its protein is CASSSTRVLTNYGYTF.

The chain uses TRBV5-1 and TRBJ1-5, with TRBD1 matching over 9 bases. Losses at the gene ends were 0 bases for V and 4 bases for J; bases not matched to a gene: 8. This CDR3 is 17 amino acids long. Looked up from germline, CDR1 is SGHRS and CDR2 is YFSETQ. The CDR3 protein is CASSLGASTGGNQPQHF. The CDR3 nucleotides read TGCGCCAGCAGCTTGGGGGCATCGACAGGGGGAAATCAGCCCCAGCATTTT. The full variable domain, its missing parts supplied by reference TRBV5-1 and TRBJ1-5, is KAGVTQTPRYLIKTRGQQVTLSCSPISGHRSVSWYQQTPGQGLQFLFEYFSETQRNKGNFPGRFSGRQFSNSRSEMNVSTLELGDSALYLCASSLGASTGGNQPQHFGDGTRLSIL.

The genes are TRBV20-1 and TRBJ1-3; no clear D gene. The CDR3 length is 11 residues. Germline V gene sequence: CDR1 DFQATT, CDR2 SNEGSKA (reference sequence). V lost 4 bases and J lost 9, with 10 bases in between. CDR3 in amino acids: CSAKPGSTIYF. In nucleotides, the CDR3 is TGCAGTGCTAAGCCCGGGAGCACCATATATTTT.

The chain has TRBV28 and TRBJ1-3; tentatively, D is TRBD1 (5 bases). The germline CDR1 and CDR2 sequences are MDHEN and SYDVKM. V was clipped by 5 bases and J by 8 bases, with 16 bases between them. The CDR3 is 14 amino acids. CDR3 in DNA: TGTGCCAGCAGTCCCCCGGGACCGCCCCACACCATATATTTT. Encoded protein: CASSPPGPPHTIYF.

This clone was found a few times. This chain connects TRBV18 to TRBJ2-1; a possible D gene is TRBD2 (6 bases). Trimming removed 0 bases from V and 6 bases from J, with 15 bases in between. Per germline, CDR1 KGHSH and CDR2 LQKENI. The CDR3 length is 16 residues. The CDR3 sequence is CASSPPRLPGGNEQFF. The CDR3 DNA reads as TGTGCCAGCTCACCACCCCGACTCCCCGGGGGCAATGAGCAGTTCTTC.

Of note for this clone: One junction end disagrees with the germline gene, perhaps due to a read error. The chain uses TRBV20-1 and TRBJ1-2; the D is unclear. The CDR3 spans 11 residues. The germline V gene has CDR1 DFQATT and CDR2 SNEGSKA (reference sequence). The CDR3 spells CSARDFEGCTF. The DNA of the CDR3 is TGCAGTGCTAGAGATTTCGAGGGCTGCACCTTC.

The V call is TRBV5-1, the J call TRBJ2-1, with 12 bases identical to TRBD1. The CDR3 is 21 amino acids. The trim removed 3 bases at V and 0 bases at J, leaving 16 bases unmatched. Per germline, CDR1 SGHRS and CDR2 YFSETQ. This chain's CDR3 is CASSYPGQGAGRESSYNEQFF. In nucleotides, the CDR3 is TGCGCCAGCAGCTATCCGGGACAGGGGGCGGGACGGGAGAGCTCCTACAATGAGCAGTTCTTC.

The J gene is TRBJ1-5, the V gene TRBV30; D ambiguous. V gave up 0 bases and J gave up 4 bases, with 10 bases separating them. The CDR3 spans 14 residues. Per the germline V gene, CDR1 is GTSNPN and CDR2 is SVGIG (reference sequence). The CDR3 nucleotides read TGTGCCTGGAGTGTAAACAGCGTAAATCAGCCCCAGCATTTT. Translating it yields CAWSVNSVNQPQHF.

The chain couples TRBV28 to TRBJ2-1; TRBD2 is a possible D gene (6 bases). V was clipped by 3 bases and J by 0 bases, with 15 bases between them. This CDR3 is 17 amino acids long. CDR1 MDHEN and CDR2 SYDVKM come from the germline V gene. The DNA of the CDR3 is TGTGCCAGCAGTTTCAGGCTAGCGACAAGCTCCTACAATGAGCAGTTCTTC. It specifies CASSFRLATSSYNEQFF.